This T cell receptor beta chain derives from a study of control samples from healthy donors and cancer patients. The assay was immunoSEQ multiplex PCR, and TCRdb's table has in-frame clones only and misses some. The sample holds some 120,000 clones, more than 75% seen once. The V gene's germline CDR1 is MDHEN and CDR2 SYDVKM. V lost 2 bases to trimming and J lost 2 bases, with 9 bases between them. This CDR3 is built from 14 residues. This rearrangement joins TRBV28 to TRBJ1-2; tentatively, D is TRBD1 (5 bases). The clonotype originates from a man aged 60-69 years in good health. What was sequenced was blood. The CDR3 DNA reads TGTGCCAGCAGTTTAATAGGGACGAACTATGGCTACACCTTC. Encoded protein: CASSLIGTNYGYTF.